This T cell receptor beta chain comes out of a study of blood T cell repertoires in COVID-19. CDR3 size: 15 residues. V shed 3 bases and J 6 bases; nucleotides not matched to a gene: 9. Per germline, CDR1 SGHNT and CDR2 YYREEE (reference sequence). As originally analysed: Amplification of reference gene primers provided the estimated nucleated cell counts. Method: immunoSEQ multiplex PCR; TCRdb's copy keeps in-frame clones and lacks some. The DNA gave D and trimming, while V, J and clone size come from that table. The sample carries approximately 90,000 clones, approximately 75% recorded once. Sequences were obtained from peripheral blood. This TCR came from a woman of 80 years or more with acute or convalescent COVID-19. This chain uses TRBV5-4 with TRBJ2-7; 10 bases map to TRBD1. The CDR3 DNA reads as TGTGCCAGCAGCTACCCCGGGACAGGGGCGCCCGAGCAGTACTTC. Amino acid sequence: CASSYPGTGAPEQYF. The full variable domain, its missing parts supplied by reference TRBV5-4 and TRBJ2-7, is ETGVTQSPTHLIKTRGQQVTLRCSSQSGHNTVSWYQQALGQGPQFIFQYYREEENGRGNFPPRFSGLQFPNYSSELNVNALELDDSALYLCASSYPGTGAPEQYFGPGTRLTVT.